One sample yielded the 15 T cell receptor beta chains listed below, sequenced in a study of blood T cell repertoires in COVID-19 (dated by TCRdb to about 2020). Library construction relied on the immunoSEQ multiplex PCR assay. Not all clones reach the TCRdb copy of this immuneACCESS table, which keeps in-frame sequences only. Checked studies attribute under half of the gap to unresolved V genes and leave the rest unexplained. Here the sample has approximately 110,000 clones; approximately 81% occur a single time. The ten top clones hold about 1.6% of the sample. Sequenced material: peripheral blood. The receptors derive from a man aged 50 to 59 with acute or convalescent COVID-19.

The chain couples TRBV27 to TRBJ2-4, with D tentatively TRBD1 (5 bases). Germline lookup yields CDR1 MNHEY and CDR2 SMNVEV (reference sequence). The CDR3 is made up of 16 amino acids. The V and J ends lost 5 bases and 0 bases respectively, with 14 bases between them. The CDR3 protein is CASSRQQFLAKNIQYF. CDR3 DNA: TGTGCCAGCAGTCGACAGCAGTTCCTAGCCAAAAACATTCAGTACTTC.

The chain is built from TRBV6-4 and TRBJ1-1, with TRBD1 identical over 8 bases. Trimming at V came to 2 bases and at J to 2 bases, leaving 7 bases not matched to a gene. There are 16 residues in the CDR3. Germline CDR1 MRHNA, CDR2 SNTAGT. In DNA, the CDR3 is TGTGCCAGCAGTGACCAGGACAGGGCAGGAAACACTGAAGCTTTCTTT. It specifies CASSDQDRAGNTEAFF.

This clone was found many times. The V gene is TRBV3-1 (or the pseudogene TRBV3-2), the J gene TRBJ2-2, with TRBD1 as a possible D gene (6 bases). Germline CDR1 is LGHDT and CDR2 is YNNKEL (reference sequence). Trimming stripped 3 bases from V and 6 bases from J, with 14 bases between. This CDR3 region has 15 residues. The CDR3 here is CASSHTQGIPGELFF. The CDR3 DNA reads as TGTGCCAGCAGCCACACACAGGGCATACCCGGGGAGCTGTTTTTT.

This clone has only a few counts. The chain employs TRBV5-1 and TRBJ2-3; D not resolved. CDR3 size: 13 residues. Germline V gene sequence: CDR1 SGHRS, CDR2 YFSETQ. With 1 base removed from V and 2 bases from J, the gap between germline ends came to 5 bases. CDR3 sequence: CASSLQVTDTQYF. The CDR3, as DNA: TGCGCCAGCAGCTTGCAGGTCACAGATACGCAGTATTTT.

This chain joins TRBV7-6 and TRBJ2-1, with 10 bases lining up with TRBD2. This CDR3 spans 15 amino acids. Germline loops: CDR1 SGHVS, CDR2 FNYEAQ. The ends lost 5 bases at V and 1 base at J; junction bases unmatched: 2. The CDR3 DNA is TGTGCCAGCAGCCGTAGCGGGGGGTCCTACAATGAGCAGTTCTTC. Translating it yields CASSRSGGSYNEQFF.

This clone was recorded a few times. The chain joins TRBV3-1 (or the pseudogene TRBV3-2) to TRBJ2-7; the D is unclear. Germline CDR1 is LGHDT and CDR2 is YNNKEL (reference sequence). CDR3 length: 13 residues. The V end was cut by 4 bases, the J end by 4 bases, with 11 bases between. The CDR3 spells CASSPSGLYEQYF. The CDR3 DNA follows: TGTGCCAGCAGCCCTTCGGGTCTTTACGAGCAGTACTTC.

The genes are TRBV3-1 (or the pseudogene TRBV3-2) and TRBJ1-1; D is unresolved. V shed 6 bases and J shed 11 bases, with 19 bases lying between them. From germline, CDR1 is LGHDT and CDR2 YNNKEL (reference sequence). CDR3 size: 13 residues. This CDR3 is CASSPDSRGGAFF. The DNA of the CDR3 is TGTGCCAGCAGTCCCGACTCTCGGGGTGGGGCTTTCTTT.

The chain recombines TRBV4-1 with TRBJ1-1, with D possibly being TRBD1 (6 bases). The germline V and J ends were trimmed by 5 bases and 1 base, with 11 bases remaining between them. Per the germline V gene, CDR1 is MGHRA and CDR2 is YSYEKL. The CDR3 extends over 14 amino acids. CDR3 nucleotides: TGCGCCAGCAGCGGAAGGACAGAGAACACTGAAGCTTTCTTT. Translating it yields CASSGRTENTEAFF.

The chain recombines TRBV2 with TRBJ2-1; 10 positions match TRBD2. The CDR3 loop spans 13 amino acids. In germline, CDR1 is SNHLY, CDR2 FYNNEI. With V trimmed by 6 bases and J by 9 bases, 5 bases remained unmatched. CDR3 region: CASRGVAGGEQFF. The CDR3 bases are TGTGCCAGCAGAGGAGTAGCGGGAGGTGAGCAGTTCTTC.

V is TRBV7-3 and J is TRBJ2-2; D unclear. V lost 1 base and J lost 1, with 4 bases in between. The CDR3 is 14 amino acids. In germline, CDR1 is SGHTA, CDR2 FQGTGA. The CDR3 region is CASSLRQNTGELFF. CDR3 DNA sequence: TGTGCCAGCAGCTTAAGACAGAACACCGGGGAGCTGTTTTTT.

The V gene is TRBV4-1, the J gene TRBJ2-7; D gene ambiguous. Germline V gene lookup returns CDR1 MGHRA and CDR2 YSYEKL. This CDR3 is 13 amino acids long. Trimming pared 0 bases from V and 9 bases from J, leaving 12 bases between. The CDR3 sequence is CASSQDLGFPQYF. The CDR3 nucleotides are TGCGCCAGCAGCCAAGATCTCGGGTTTCCGCAGTACTTC.

The CDR3, as DNA: TGTGCCATCAGTGAGGCAGGGTTTAATGAGCAGTTCTTC. The encoded protein is CAISEAGFNEQFF. This sequence joins TRBV10-3 and TRBJ2-1; tentatively, D is TRBD1 (5 bases). CDR1 ENHRY and CDR2 SYGVKD come from the germline V gene. The V end lost 2 bases, the J end lost 7 bases, and 9 bases lay between the germline ends. The CDR3 loop spans 13 amino acids.

The chain combines TRBV20-1 with TRBJ2-3, with 7 bases that match TRBD2. Germline values: CDR1 DFQATT, CDR2 SNEGSKA (reference sequence). The length of the CDR3 is 14 residues. V dropped 3 bases and J dropped 2; count of bases not matched to a gene: 5. The DNA for the CDR3 is TGCAGTGCTAGTGGGCTAGCGGACACAGATACGCAGTATTTT. Its translation: CSASGLADTDTQYF.

The chain employs TRBV23-1 and TRBJ1-4; D is perhaps TRBD1 (6 bases). TRBV23-1 is sorted into the ORF group, with uncertain function. Trimming stripped 3 bases from V and 2 bases from J, with 16 bases between. This CDR3 region has 17 residues. CDR3 DNA: TGCGCCAGCAGTCATTCGGACACAGGGAAGACTAATGAAAAACTGTTTTTT. It specifies CASSHSDTGKTNEKLFF.

This chain uses TRBV9 with TRBJ1-2, with D possibly being TRBD1 (6 bases). Trimming removed 4 bases at V and 2 bases at J, with 9 bases between. The CDR3 has 13 amino acids. CDR1 is SGDLS, CDR2 YYNGEE, per germline. DNA of the CDR3: TGTGCCAGCAGCCCTCAGGGGAACTATGGCTACACCTTC. This codes for CASSPQGNYGYTF.